The source of this T cell receptor (beta chain) is a study of beta chain features in type 1 diabetes. General study results and limits: Type 1 diabetes patients had TCRB CDR3s that were shorter (moderately but significantly so) in all four CD4+ subsets. The naive, central memory and Treg TCRB repertoires looked more alike in patients than they did in healthy donors.

Germline CDR1 is SGHTA and CDR2 is FQGNSA. The CDR3 has 18 residues. The V segment lost 5 bases and the J segment 1 base; nucleotides outside the gene matches: 7. Sorting based on CD45RO/CCR7/CD25/CD127/CD95/CD27 separated CD4+ naive, central memory, regulatory and stem cell-like memory cells. This clone has only a few counts. The target antigen is unknown. The whole isolated RNA underwent reverse transcription, so sequencing captured expressed TCRB transcripts. Average reads for naive, central memory and regulatory T cell samples were about 3.6 million. Profiled with immunoSEQ multiplex PCR; TCRdb holds only in-frame clones, not every one. The top ten clones hold under 0.6% of a sample with approximately 170,000 clones, less than 10% of them seen once.

Sequenced: central memory CD4+ T cells from blood. The chain recombines TRBV7-2 with TRBJ1-6; 11 nucleotides align to TRBD1. This clonotype was sampled from a man between 18 and 35 years old with type 1 diabetes. CDR3 nucleotides: TGTGCCAGCAGCCGGACAGGGGGCTTGGCGTCCTATAATTCACCCCTCCACTTT. This sequence encodes CASSRTGGLASYNSPLHF.